The 17 T cell receptor beta chains below come from one sample, sequenced in a study of cytomegalovirus exposure and HLA in healthy donors. PCR employed 60 Vbeta and 13 Jbeta primers. TCRdb's copy holds only in-frame clones and misses some; the assay was immunoSEQ multiplex PCR. Here the sample spans 130,000 or so clones, about 8.5% being singletons. Sequenced: PBMCs. These receptors were collected from a man between 40 and 49 years old in good health and CMV-seronegative.

J is TRBJ2-7 and V is TRBV7-9, with a weak D call TRBD2 (6 bases). The germline V gene encodes CDR1 SEHNR and CDR2 FQNEAQ (reference sequence). The length of the CDR3 is 13 residues. The V end lost 5 bases, the J end lost 3 bases, and 11 bases lay between the germline ends. The CDR3 region has the DNA TGTGCCAGCAGCCCCCCGGGAGTCTACGAGCAGTACTTC. It yields the protein CASSPPGVYEQYF.

In its sample, this clone was seen a few times. The rearrangement joins TRBV18 to TRBJ2-1; D remains unclear. Germline V gives CDR1 KGHSH, CDR2 LQKENI. This CDR3 contains 13 residues. V was shortened by 0 bases and J by 6 bases, with 6 bases between the two germline ends. The CDR3 DNA follows: TGTGCCAGCTCACCACCATCCGTCAATGAGCAGTTCTTC. Translating gives CASSPPSVNEQFF.

This rearrangement joins TRBV7-9 to TRBJ2-3; TRBD1 might be the D (6 bases). Germline V gene sequence: CDR1 SEHNR, CDR2 FQNEAQ (reference sequence). The CDR3 has 15 residues. Trimming took off 3 bases at V and 2 bases at J, with 12 bases between the two ends. The CDR3 DNA is TGTGCCAGCAGCTTCGGGGACACCTACACAGATACGCAGTATTTT. Translating it yields CASSFGDTYTDTQYF.

CDR3 nucleotides: TGCGCCAGCAGTCAATCGGTCAGGGGTCAGCCCCAGCATTTT. It specifies CASSQSVRGQPQHF. The V and J genes are TRBV23-1 and TRBJ1-5; D possibly corresponds to TRBD1 (6 bases). TRBV23-1 is an open reading frame, and its role is uncertain. The V end was cut by 0 bases, the J end by 6 bases, with 9 bases between. The CDR3 totals 14 residues.

The rearrangement uses TRBV5-1 and TRBJ2-1, with D tentatively TRBD2 (7 bases). CDR1 is SGHRS, CDR2 YFSETQ, per germline. This CDR3 is built from 14 residues. Trimming stripped 1 base from V and 8 bases from J, with 13 bases between. For the CDR3, the DNA is TGCGCCAGCAGCTTGCGGGGGGCCCCAGATGAGCAGTTCTTC. This gives the protein CASSLRGAPDEQFF.

This clone has only a few counts. The chain is built from TRBV9 and TRBJ2-5; 7 bases are shared with TRBD1. The germline CDR1 and CDR2 sequences are SGDLS and YYNGEE. This CDR3 contains 18 residues. Trimming cost V 0 bases and J 3 bases; bases outside gene matches: 14. Here the CDR3 DNA reads TGTGCCAGCAGCGTAGCTTCCGGAGTCGGCAGGGGGAAAGAGACCCAGTACTTC. Its protein is CASSVASGVGRGKETQYF.

The chain has TRBV7-2 and TRBJ2-1, with 9 bases matching TRBD2. The CDR3 consists of 14 residues. Germline CDR1 SGHTA, CDR2 FQGNSA. The ends lost 4 bases at V and 7 bases at J; junction bases unmatched: 5. The CDR3 DNA sequence: TGTGCCAGCAGCTGGGGACTAGCTGGTAATGAGCAGTTCTTC. The encoded protein is CASSWGLAGNEQFF.

The genes are TRBV6-1 and TRBJ1-2; TRBD1 is a possible D gene (6 bases). Trimming left V 4 bases short and J 4 bases short, with 7 bases between. Germline-derived CDR1 and CDR2 are MNHNS and SASEGT. There are 12 residues in the CDR3. The CDR3 DNA reads TGTGCCAGCAGTGTGGGGGCCTATGGCTACACCTTC. It is translated as CASSVGAYGYTF.

This clone has just a few counts. The V gene is TRBV6-5, the J gene TRBJ2-7, with a possible D match to TRBD1 (5 bases). The CDR3 length is 13 residues. CDR1 is MNHEY and CDR2 is SVGAGI in the germline V gene. V was clipped by 5 bases and J by 6 bases, with 14 bases between them. The CDR3 DNA follows: TGTGCCAGCAGTCCCTGGAAAGGGGCCGAGCAGTACTTC. This codes for CASSPWKGAEQYF.

There are a few counts of this clone. The rearrangement joins TRBV14 to TRBJ1-1; D may be TRBD1 (5 bases). This CDR3 region has 13 residues. Trimming left V 8 bases short and J 3 bases short, with 13 bases between. The germline V gene has CDR1 SGHDN and CDR2 FVKESK. The CDR3 sequence: CASCLSRDTEAFF. The CDR3 nucleotides are TGTGCCAGCTGCCTCTCCAGGGACACTGAAGCTTTCTTT.

This chain uses TRBV7-8 with TRBJ2-1, with 10 bases lining up with TRBD2. Germline CDR1 reads SGHVS; CDR2 reads FQNEAQ. Germline trimming cut 5 bases from V and 8 bases from J; bases unmatched to any gene: 9. The CDR3 is 15 amino acids. CDR3 loop: CASSQRGGYLHEQFF. CDR3 nucleotide sequence: TGTGCCAGCAGCCAGCGGGGGGGCTATCTCCATGAGCAGTTCTTC.

This clone was counted only a few times. This chain connects TRBV19 to TRBJ1-1; D unclear. The V gene lost 0 bases and the J gene lost 5 bases, with 7 bases spanning the gap. The length of the CDR3 is 13 residues. Germline CDR1 is LNHDA and CDR2 is SQIVND (reference sequence). CDR3 nucleotides: TGTGCCAGTAGTATAGAAACGAGAACTGAAGCTTTCTTT. Its translation is CASSIETRTEAFF. Supplemented by reference TRBV19 and TRBJ1-1, the full variable domain reads DGGITQSPKYLFRKEGQNVTLSCEQNLNHDAMYWYRQDPGQGLRLIYYSQIVNDFQKGDIAEGYSVSREKKESFPLTVTSAQKNPTAFYLCASSIETRTEAFFGQGTRLTVV.

The chain has TRBV4-1 and TRBJ2-7; 7 nucleotides match TRBD1. The V segment lost 3 bases and the J segment 3 bases; nucleotides outside the gene matches: 8. The CDR3 has 15 residues. Germline CDR1 is MGHRA and CDR2 is YSYEKL. This CDR3 is CASSHGQEANYEQYF. DNA of the CDR3: TGCGCCAGCAGCCACGGACAGGAGGCTAACTACGAGCAGTACTTC.

This clone has a handful of counts. The genes are TRBV5-6 and TRBJ1-6, with TRBD1 matching over 8 bases. The CDR3 contains 15 residues. Germline values: CDR1 SGHDT, CDR2 YYEEEE. V was pared by 0 bases and J by 9 bases, with 5 bases of the junction left unmatched. CDR3 sequence reads: CASSLVPTGASPLHF. CDR3 bases: TGTGCCAGCAGCTTGGTTCCGACAGGGGCTTCACCCCTCCACTTT.

The chain couples TRBV27 to TRBJ1-1, with 8 bases lining up with TRBD1. The germline gives CDR1 MNHEY, CDR2 SMNVEV (reference sequence). V lost 1 base to trimming and J lost 3 bases; unmatched junction nucleotides: 10. This CDR3 is 17 amino acids long. The CDR3 sequence is CASSLFTRQGIHTEAFF. CDR3 in DNA: TGTGCCAGCAGTTTATTTACCCGACAGGGGATCCACACTGAAGCTTTCTTT.

This chain uses TRBV5-6 with TRBJ1-2, with TRBD1 matching 10 bases. Germline V gives CDR1 SGHDT, CDR2 YYEEEE. The CDR3 covers 14 residues. J was trimmed by 5 bases and V by 5 bases; bases with no gene match: 6. Here the CDR3 DNA reads TGTGCCAGCAGAAAGGGACAGGGGAGTTATGGCTACACCTTC. This gives the protein CASRKGQGSYGYTF.

V is TRBV14 and J is TRBJ1-1; the match to TRBD1 covers 9 bases. Germline V gene data show CDR1 as SGHDN and CDR2 as FVKESK. This CDR3 is 16 amino acids long. The ends lost 1 base at V and 4 bases at J; junction bases unmatched: 7. CDR3 nucleotides: TGTGCCAGCAGCCAAGCGGGACAGGGTGTTGGCACTGAAGCTTTCTTT. It yields the protein CASSQAGQGVGTEAFF.